This T cell receptor beta chain was identified during a study of Graves' ophthalmopathy and Graves' hyperthyroidism. RNA served as the template for amplifying TCR beta CDR3 regions. RT-PCR with HTBI primers came first, then second-round multiplex PCR. TCRdb processed the multiplex PCR reads anew with MiXCR; each CDR3 protein has one entry. The sample consists of about 1.1 million distinct CDR3 sequences, approximately 35% of them appearing once. Trimming took 4 bases from V and 5 from J; bases not matched to a gene: 8. This CDR3 is built from 16 residues. Germline assignment: CDR1 LGHNA and CDR2 YSLEER. Physicians reached a diagnosis by relying on clinical symptoms, serum thyroxine, TRAb, thyroid ultrasound and orbital computed tomography.

This TCR was sampled from an adult man with Graves' hyperthyroidism. The source material was peripheral blood or thyroid tissue (not recorded which). This chain connects TRBV4-3 to TRBJ2-7, with 13 positions matching TRBD2. CDR3 nucleotide sequence: TGCGCCAGCAGCCCGCAAACTAGCGGGAGGGTCCACGAGCAGTACTTC. Translating it yields CASSPQTSGRVHEQYF.